Reported below is one TCR beta chain. Its antigen is unidentified. The sample comes from a study of PD-1 blockade in classical Hodgkin lymphoma. Time point of the sample: newly diagnosed, previously untreated cHL patient sample. Starting with thawed PBMCs, CD4+ T cells were purified by magnetic negative selection. Peripheral samples used as comparators were newly diagnosed, untreated classical Hodgkin lymphoma PBMCs. General study findings and limits: Baseline TCR diversity was reportedly lower in newly diagnosed patients than in healthy donors. It was reported as lower still in relapsed/refractory patients. Reasons behind the repertoire differences stay unclear, perhaps disease activity or earlier therapy.

This CDR3 contains 21 residues. Method: immunoSEQ multiplex PCR; TCRdb's copy keeps in-frame clones and lacks some. Here the sample spans around 30,000 clones, 75% to 90% being singletons. The receptor's source is a human donor with classical Hodgkin lymphoma. The sequencing sample was made of CD4+ T cells from blood. This rearrangement joins TRBV1 to TRBJ2-4; the tabulated D call, TRBD2, remains unverified against the DNA. TRBV1 is deemed a pseudogene. DNA for the CDR3: TGCACCAGCAGCCAAGATACCACACTAGCGGGGGGAACTCTGGCCAAAAACATTCAGTACTTC. It is translated as CTSSQDTTLAGGTLAKNIQYF.